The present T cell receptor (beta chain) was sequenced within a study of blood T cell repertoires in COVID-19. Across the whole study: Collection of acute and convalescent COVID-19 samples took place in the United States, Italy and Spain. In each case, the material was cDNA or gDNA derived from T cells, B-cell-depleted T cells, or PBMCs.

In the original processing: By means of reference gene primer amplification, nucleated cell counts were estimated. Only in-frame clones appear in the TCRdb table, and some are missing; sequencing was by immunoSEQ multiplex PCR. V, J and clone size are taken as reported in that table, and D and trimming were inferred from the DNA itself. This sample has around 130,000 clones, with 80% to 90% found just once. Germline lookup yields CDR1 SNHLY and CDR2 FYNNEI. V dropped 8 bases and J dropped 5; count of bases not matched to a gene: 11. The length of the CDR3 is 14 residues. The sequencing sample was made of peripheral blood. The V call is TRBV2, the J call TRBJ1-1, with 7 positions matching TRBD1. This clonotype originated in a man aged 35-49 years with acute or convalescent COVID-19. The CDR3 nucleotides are TGTGCCAGCGGACGCTCCAGGGGGGAGACTGAAGCTTTCTTT. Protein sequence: CASGRSRGETEAFF.